These 30 T cell receptor beta chains were sequenced from one sample in a study of T-cell reconstitution after alpha-beta-depleted transplantation in children. TCRbeta library construction was performed incorporating unique molecular identifiers. One entry per CDR3 protein results from TCRdb running MiXCR on the PCR reads. The table has about 300,000 distinct CDR3 sequences, around a tenth seen once. The sequenced sample was PBMCs, obtained before TCRalphabeta/CD19-depleted stem cell transplant. These receptors all stem from a boy younger than two with acute myeloid leukemia, due to receive a stem cell transplant.

This clonotype was found many times. The V call is TRBV12-3 or TRBV12-4, the J call TRBJ1-2; 9 bases map to TRBD1. J was trimmed by 9 bases and V by 1 base; bases with no gene match: 9. This CDR3 region has 15 residues. CDR3 nucleotides: TGTGCCAGCAGTTTAGAGTATGAGACAGGGGGTCGCTACACCTTC. It translates to CASSLEYETGGRYTF.

The chain recombines TRBV2 with TRBJ1-1, with a tentative D call TRBD1 (5 bases). The CDR3 is 14 amino acids. Germline assignment: CDR1 SNHLY and CDR2 FYNNEI. V was shortened by 4 bases and J by 3 bases, with 12 bases between the two germline ends. CDR3: CASSARDAHTEAFF. CDR3 nucleotide sequence: TGTGCCAGCAGTGCCCGGGACGCTCACACTGAAGCTTTCTTT.

Ten or more counts support this clonotype. This chain connects TRBV5-6 to TRBJ2-7; D unresolved. Germline assignment: CDR1 SGHDT and CDR2 YYEEEE. This CDR3 has 13 amino acids. Trimming cost V 0 bases and J 3 bases, with 7 bases left between them. The CDR3 DNA reads as TGTGCCAGCAGCTTGGGACCGCTCTACGAGCAGTACTTC. Protein product: CASSLGPLYEQYF.

This clonotype came up many times. The chain links TRBV6-1 to TRBJ2-1; D assignment may be TRBD1 or TRBD2 (6 bases each). Between the trimmed V and J ends, which lost 0 bases and 9 bases, there was a span of 18 bases. The CDR3 is made up of 16 amino acids. Looked up from germline, CDR1 is MNHNS and CDR2 is SASEGT. The CDR3 region has the DNA TGTGCCAGCAGTGAAGCTTGGGGGGCCTTCGCCGCTGAGCAGTTCTTC. Amino acids: CASSEAWGAFAAEQFF.

At least ten counts were recorded for this clonotype. The rearrangement joins TRBV6-1 to TRBJ1-5, with D hard to call. V lost 7 bases, J lost 1 base, and 14 bases lay in between. Germline values: CDR1 MNHNS, CDR2 SASEGT. The CDR3 runs to 15 residues. The DNA of the CDR3 is TGTGCCAGCACCCCTAGGCGGAGGAGCAATCAGCCCCAGCATTTT. Translating it yields CASTPRRRSNQPQHF.

This sequence joins TRBV12-3 or TRBV12-4 and TRBJ1-5; no clear D. The CDR3 consists of 15 residues. V lost 2 bases and J lost 0, with 8 bases in between. The CDR3 DNA reads as TGTGCCAGCAGTTTAACGGCGTATAGCAATCAGCCCCAGCATTTT. This encodes CASSLTAYSNQPQHF.

This clonotype was observed a few times. The chain carries TRBV11-3 and TRBJ2-5, with D perhaps matching TRBD2 (6 bases). CDR1 and CDR2 (germline): SGHNT, YENEEA. Trimming shortened V by 7 bases and J by 2 bases, and 8 bases separated the two germline ends. The CDR3 consists of 12 residues. The CDR3 DNA sequence: TGTGCCAGCATGGGGGGTCAAGAGACCCAGTACTTC. Protein: CASMGGQETQYF. The full variable domain, completed using reference TRBV11-3 and TRBJ2-5, is EAGVVQSPRYKIIEKKQPVAFWCNPISGHNTLYWYLQNLGQGPELLIRYENEEAVDDSQLPKDRFSAERLKGVDSTLKIQPAELGDSAVYLCASMGGQETQYFGPGTRLLVL.

This clonotype was seen at least ten times. The CDR3 spells CASSAADTQYF. The CDR3 nucleotides read TGTGCCAGCAGCGCCGCAGATACGCAGTATTTT. This chain connects TRBV9 to TRBJ2-3, with no clear D. The V end lost 3 bases, the J end lost 4 bases, and 3 bases lay between the germline ends. This CDR3 is 11 amino acids long. Germline V lookup: CDR1 SGDLS, CDR2 YYNGEE.

Of note for this clonotype: The junction and the germline gene differ at one end; a read error may be behind it. The genes are TRBV28 and TRBJ2-1; D is undetermined. CDR3 length equals 14 residues. Germline V gives CDR1 MDHEN, CDR2 SYDVKM. The DNA of the CDR3 is TGTGCCAGCAGTCCTACCCTCTCCTGCAATGAGCAGTTCTTC. The encoded protein is CASSPTLSCNEQFF.

This clonotype was seen repeatedly, ten times or more. The chain couples TRBV10-3 to TRBJ2-1; 7 bases map to TRBD1. This CDR3 comprises 12 residues. The germline gives CDR1 ENHRY, CDR2 SYGVKD. Trimming at V came to 10 bases and at J to 5 bases, leaving 5 bases not matched to a gene. The CDR3 region has the DNA TGTGCCACCAAAACAGGGGACAATGAGCAGTTCTTC. This gives the protein CATKTGDNEQFF.

This clonotype occurred many times. This rearrangement joins TRBV7-9 to TRBJ2-7; D is ambiguous. Trimming removed 2 bases from V and 2 bases from J, with 7 bases in between. CDR3 length: 13 residues. Per the germline V gene, CDR1 is SEHNR and CDR2 is FQNEAQ (reference sequence). The CDR3 here is CASSLSSTYEQYF. The CDR3 DNA is TGTGCCAGCAGCTTATCCAGCACCTACGAGCAGTACTTC.

There are many counts of this clonotype. J is TRBJ2-1 and V is TRBV5-1, with 10 bases fitting TRBD2. Germline V CDR1 and CDR2: SGHRS, YFSETQ. This CDR3 is built from 15 residues. The ends lost 5 bases at V and 9 bases at J; junction bases unmatched: 11. The CDR3 DNA reads TGCGCCAGCAGACCCTCGGCTAGCGGGAGCGGTGAGCAGTTCTTC. This sequence encodes CASRPSASGSGEQFF.

This rearrangement joins TRBV25-1 to TRBJ1-3, with D unclear. V shed 4 bases and J shed 0 bases, with 10 bases lying between them. The CDR3 contains 15 residues. The V gene's germline CDR1 is MGHDK and CDR2 SYGVNS. CDR3: CASSGGRASGNTIYF. DNA of the CDR3: TGTGCCAGCAGTGGAGGACGGGCCTCTGGAAACACCATATATTTT.

This chain joins TRBV29-1 and TRBJ2-3, with TRBD2 matching 8 bases. The CDR3 is 14 amino acids. V lost 1 base and J lost 5; bases outside the gene matches: 5. Germline CDR1 and CDR2: SQVTM and ANQGSEA. The CDR3 DNA follows: TGCAGCGTTGAAGCGGGGGGGCATATAGATACGCAGTATTTT. It yields the protein CSVEAGGHIDTQYF.

This clonotype was seen a few times. The V gene is TRBV6-5, the J gene TRBJ1-2; no definite D call. The CDR3 consists of 15 residues. V dropped 6 bases and J dropped 2 bases, with 16 bases sitting between them. Germline assignment: CDR1 MNHEY and CDR2 SVGAGI. The CDR3 region is CASSYRAGTNYGYTF. CDR3 bases: TGTGCCAGCAGCTACCGGGCAGGAACGAACTATGGCTACACCTTC.

The V gene is TRBV20-1, the J gene TRBJ1-1; no clear D. There are 12 residues in the CDR3. Trimming removed 5 bases at V and 5 bases at J, with 12 bases between. The germline V gene encodes CDR1 DFQATT and CDR2 SNEGSKA (reference sequence). The CDR3 region is CSALPRVTEAFF. DNA of the CDR3: TGCAGTGCTCTACCTAGGGTTACTGAAGCTTTCTTT.

This clonotype has a handful of counts. This sequence joins TRBV5-1 and TRBJ2-1, with D possibly TRBD2 on 5 matching bases. The CDR3 sequence is 13 residues long. V dropped 2 bases and J dropped 9 bases, with 12 bases sitting between them. The germline V gene encodes CDR1 SGHRS and CDR2 YFSETQ. The CDR3 loop reads CASSFGGPGEQFF. The CDR3 nucleotides read TGCGCCAGCAGCTTCGGCGGGCCGGGTGAGCAGTTCTTC. Combining the CDR3 with reference TRBV5-1 and TRBJ2-1 gives the whole variable domain KAGVTQTPRYLIKTRGQQVTLSCSPISGHRSVSWYQQTPGQGLQFLFEYFSETQRNKGNFPGRFSGRQFSNSRSEMNVSTLELGDSALYLCASSFGGPGEQFFGPGTRLTVL.

The V call is TRBV12-2, the J call TRBJ1-5; the tabulated D call, TRBD1, remains unverified against the DNA. TRBV12-2 is marked as a pseudogene. The CDR3 runs 20 residues. In nucleotides, the CDR3 is TGTGCAAGTCGCTTAGCGTTCGGCCCTGAGGGACAGCCCAAGGATCAGCCCCAGCATTTT. Translated, it gives CASRLAFGPEGQPKDQPQHF.

This clonotype was detected many times. V is TRBV5-1 and J is TRBJ2-7, with D maybe TRBD2 (6 bases). The CDR3 runs 15 residues. Germline CDR1 SGHRS, CDR2 YFSETQ. V was clipped by 0 bases and J by 4 bases, with 14 bases between them. This chain's CDR3 is CASSLVGAGGYEQYF. The CDR3 DNA follows: TGCGCCAGCAGCTTGGTCGGCGCCGGGGGATACGAGCAGTACTTC.

In this sample, this clonotype turned up many times. This sequence joins TRBV5-1 and TRBJ2-2; 7 bases fit TRBD2. With 4 bases clipped from V and 6 bases from J, the junction kept 6 bases outside the gene matches. Germline CDR1 and CDR2: SGHRS and YFSETQ. This CDR3 has 14 residues. Here the CDR3 DNA reads TGCGCCAGCAGCCGCCTGGGAGGGCCCGGGGAGCTGTTTTTT. Residues: CASSRLGGPGELFF.

This clonotype was detected many times. The chain recombines TRBV27 with TRBJ2-4, with 9 bases aligning to TRBD1. The germline CDR1 and CDR2 sequences are MNHEY and SMNVEV (reference sequence). This CDR3 is 13 amino acids long. The junction had 3 bases not matched to a gene; V was cut back by 6 bases and J by 6 bases. The DNA for the CDR3 is TGTGCCAGCAGGGGGACAGGGCTAAACATTCAGTACTTC. The encoded protein is CASRGTGLNIQYF.

This clonotype was counted many times. The CDR3 DNA follows: TGCGCCAGCAGCTTGGTCCGGACAGGGGGCGAGGAGCAGTACTTC. It translates to CASSLVRTGGEEQYF. The rearrangement uses TRBV5-1 and TRBJ2-7; 11 bases line up with TRBD1. Unmatched junction bases numbered 6, after V lost 0 bases and J lost 7 bases. There are 15 residues in the CDR3. Per the germline V gene, CDR1 is SGHRS and CDR2 is YFSETQ.

J is TRBJ2-1 and V is TRBV14; D remains ambiguous. Germline V CDR1 and CDR2: SGHDN, FVKESK. V was clipped by 0 bases and J by 2 bases, with 8 bases between them. This CDR3 spans 15 amino acids. The CDR3 sequence is CASSQDGYTYNEQFF. CDR3 in DNA: TGTGCCAGCAGCCAAGACGGTTATACCTACAATGAGCAGTTCTTC.

This clonotype was counted many times. V gene TRBV5-1 combines with J gene TRBJ2-1; TRBD2 aligns across 12 bases. CDR1 and CDR2 (germline): SGHRS, YFSETQ. V dropped 3 bases and J dropped 4; count of bases not matched to a gene: 8. This CDR3 comprises 17 residues. The DNA for the CDR3 is TGCGCCAGCAGCTCAGGACTAGCGGGACCCCCGTACAATGAGCAGTTCTTC. Translation gives CASSSGLAGPPYNEQFF.

This clonotype was detected ten times or more. The J gene is TRBJ1-5, the V gene TRBV11-2, with 8 bases that match TRBD1. This CDR3 region has 15 residues. The germline CDR1 and CDR2 sequences are SGHAT and FQNNGV. V shed 5 bases and J 1 base; nucleotides not matched to a gene: 4. The CDR3: CASSAGGGSNQPQHF. As DNA, the CDR3 is TGTGCCAGCAGCGCAGGGGGCGGAAGCAATCAGCCCCAGCATTTT.

This clonotype came up many times. The V gene is TRBV6-1, the J gene TRBJ1-5; the D is unclear. The CDR3 covers 12 residues. Trimming removed 4 bases from V and 4 bases from J, with 5 bases in between. Germline V CDR1 and CDR2: MNHNS, SASEGT. In nucleotides, the CDR3 is TGTGCCAGCAGTGGACAAAATCAGCCCCAGCATTTT. As protein: CASSGQNQPQHF.

The table lists this clonotype with many counts. The chain employs TRBV7-3 and TRBJ2-1; D not certain. The CDR3 contains 13 residues. V shed 4 bases and J shed 0 bases, with 4 bases lying between them. Germline values: CDR1 SGHTA, CDR2 FQGTGA. Here the CDR3 DNA reads TGTGCCAGCAGCTCGTCCTCCTACAATGAGCAGTTCTTC. This translates into CASSSSSYNEQFF.

This clonotype has a count of ten or more. This chain uses TRBV20-1 with TRBJ1-5, with D perhaps matching TRBD1 (5 bases). Germline loops: CDR1 DFQATT, CDR2 SNEGSKA (reference sequence). The length of the CDR3 is 13 residues. V lost 2 bases and J lost 9, with 14 bases in between. CDR3: CSARTTALGPQHF. DNA of the CDR3: TGCAGTGCTAGAACGACAGCCCTTGGGCCCCAGCATTTT.

This clonotype was recorded a few times. The chain joins TRBV7-6 to TRBJ2-5; 9 bases agree with TRBD1. The CDR3 sequence is 16 residues long. CDR1 is SGHVS and CDR2 is FNYEAQ in the germline V gene. V shed 3 bases, J shed 5 bases, and the junction held 10 bases outside the gene matches. CDR3 residues: CASSLNTGGAGETQYF. In nucleotides, the CDR3 is TGTGCCAGCAGCTTGAACACAGGGGGCGCGGGGGAGACCCAGTACTTC.

This clonotype was picked up many times. The chain couples TRBV6-5 to TRBJ2-1; TRBD2 might be the D (6 bases). Germline V gives CDR1 MNHEY, CDR2 SVGAGI. V was shortened by 4 bases and J by 0 bases, with 7 bases between the two germline ends. This CDR3 region has 14 residues. The CDR3: CASSSGSSYNEQFF. The CDR3 bases are TGTGCCAGCAGTTCCGGGAGCTCCTACAATGAGCAGTTCTTC.